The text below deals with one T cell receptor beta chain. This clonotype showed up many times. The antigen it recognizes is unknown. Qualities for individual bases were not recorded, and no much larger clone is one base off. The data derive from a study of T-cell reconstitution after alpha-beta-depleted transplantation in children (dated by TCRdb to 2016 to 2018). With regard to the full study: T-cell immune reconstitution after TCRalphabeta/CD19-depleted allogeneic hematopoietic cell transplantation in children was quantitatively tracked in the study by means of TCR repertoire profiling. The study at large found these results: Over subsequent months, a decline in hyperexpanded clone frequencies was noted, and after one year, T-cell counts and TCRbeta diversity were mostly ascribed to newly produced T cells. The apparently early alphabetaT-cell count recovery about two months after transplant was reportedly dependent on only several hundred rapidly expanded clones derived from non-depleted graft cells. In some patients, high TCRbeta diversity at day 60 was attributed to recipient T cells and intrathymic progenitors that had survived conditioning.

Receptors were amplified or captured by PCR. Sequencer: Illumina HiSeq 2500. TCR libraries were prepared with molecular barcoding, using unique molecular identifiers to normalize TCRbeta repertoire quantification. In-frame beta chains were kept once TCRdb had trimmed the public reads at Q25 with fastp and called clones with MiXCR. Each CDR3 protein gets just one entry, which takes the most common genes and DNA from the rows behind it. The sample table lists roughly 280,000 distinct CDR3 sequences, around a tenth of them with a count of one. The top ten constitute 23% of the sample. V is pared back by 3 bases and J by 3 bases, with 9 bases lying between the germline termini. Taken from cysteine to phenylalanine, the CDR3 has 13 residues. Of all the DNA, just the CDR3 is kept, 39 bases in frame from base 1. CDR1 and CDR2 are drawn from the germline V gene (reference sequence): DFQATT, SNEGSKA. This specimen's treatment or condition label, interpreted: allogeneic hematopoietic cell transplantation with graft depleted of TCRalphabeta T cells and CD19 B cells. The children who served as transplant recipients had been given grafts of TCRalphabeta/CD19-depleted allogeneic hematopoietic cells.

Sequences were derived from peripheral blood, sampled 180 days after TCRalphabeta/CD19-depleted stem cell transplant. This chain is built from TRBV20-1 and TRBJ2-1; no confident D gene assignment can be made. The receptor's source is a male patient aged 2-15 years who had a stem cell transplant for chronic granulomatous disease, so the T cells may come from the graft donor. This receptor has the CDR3 CSASVLVYNEQFF. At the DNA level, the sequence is TGCAGTGCTAGTGTCCTCGTCTACAATGAGCAGTTCTTC.